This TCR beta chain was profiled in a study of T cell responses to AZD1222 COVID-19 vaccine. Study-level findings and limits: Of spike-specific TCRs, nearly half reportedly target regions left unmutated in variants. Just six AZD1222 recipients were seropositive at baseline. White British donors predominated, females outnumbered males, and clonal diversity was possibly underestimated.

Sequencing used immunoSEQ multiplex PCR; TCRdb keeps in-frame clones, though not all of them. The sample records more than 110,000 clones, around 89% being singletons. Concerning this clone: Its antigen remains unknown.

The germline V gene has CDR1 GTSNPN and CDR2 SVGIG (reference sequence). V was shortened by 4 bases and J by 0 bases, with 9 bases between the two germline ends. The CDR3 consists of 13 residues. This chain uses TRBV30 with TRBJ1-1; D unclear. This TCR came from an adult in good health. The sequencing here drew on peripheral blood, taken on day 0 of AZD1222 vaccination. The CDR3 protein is CAWMVTMNTEAFF. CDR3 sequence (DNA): TGTGCCTGGATGGTCACAATGAACACTGAAGCTTTCTTT.